These T cell receptor beta chains were read from a single sample in a study of blood T cell repertoires in COVID-19. Clones were sequenced by immunoSEQ multiplex PCR, and TCRdb holds only the in-frame ones, with some missing. The data show about 250,000 clones, with more than 70% seen just once and around 6.6% held by the top ten. Specimen: peripheral blood. These receptors were taken from a woman aged 25-40 years with COVID-19, enrolled during active disease. Both conserved end residues are part of each CDR3. A D gene is named only where the DNA matches it firmly. The size field is filled for only some rows; it gives once, few, many or a size class.

d_gene	abundance	j_gene	v_gene	CDR3nt	CDR3aa
TRBD1	.	TRBJ2-1	TRBV3-1/TRBV3-2	TGTGCCAGCAGCCAAGACAGGGGGTTCGATGAGCAGTTCTTC	CASSQDRGFDEQFF
TRBD1	.	TRBJ2-2	TRBV9	TGTGCCAGCAGCGTAGTCACAGGGGGCGCGGGCGGGGAGCTGTTTTTT	CASSVVTGGAGGELFF
TRBD1	few	TRBJ1-1	TRBV28	TGTGCCAGCGAGACCCCGACAGGGAAGGGGACTGAAGCTTTCTTT	CASETPTGKGTEAFF
.	.	TRBJ2-7	TRBV4-1	TGCGCCAGCAGCCCAACGACCGTCAGGGGCCTCGACTACGAGCAGTACTTC	CASSPTTVRGLDYEQYF
.	.	TRBJ1-5	TRBV5-6	TGTGCCAGCAGCTTCGGGGATAGCAATCAGCCCCAGCATTTT	CASSFGDSNQPQHF
TRBD1	.	TRBJ1-2	TRBV6-2/TRBV6-3	TGTGCCAGCAGTTATCGGACAGGGGCCTATGGCTACACCTTC	CASSYRTGAYGYTF
TRBD1	.	TRBJ1-1	TRBV29-1	TGCAGCGCCGAGCCGGGACAGGGGGTGGACACTGAAGCTTTCTTT	CSAEPGQGVDTEAFF
TRBD1	.	TRBJ1-4	TRBV29-1	TGCAGCGTTTACGAGGGGGCGAGGAAGAAACTGTTTTTT	CSVYEGARKKLFF
TRBD1	once	TRBJ1-2	TRBV11-3	TGTGCCAGCAGCGACGTACAGGGGGGCGGCTACACCTTC	CASSDVQGGGYTF
TRBD1	few	TRBJ1-2	TRBV5-8	TGTGCCAGCAGCTACACCCCGACAGGGCGGACTGGCTACACCTTC	CASSYTPTGRTGYTF
.	.	TRBJ2-1	TRBV5-1	TGCGCCAGCAGCTTTACGAGGGTTCTCAATGAGCAGTTCTTC	CASSFTRVLNEQFF
TRBD1	.	TRBJ1-2	TRBV9	TGTGCCAGCCGGGACAGTATCAACTATGGCTACACCTTC	CASRDSINYGYTF
.	once	TRBJ1-4	TRBV27	TGTGCCAGCAGTTCCCGACAGCTCCGTGAAAAACTGTTTTTT	CASSSRQLREKLFF
TRBD2	.	TRBJ2-5	TRBV19	TGTGCCAGTAGTATTCCTAGCGGGGGGCCCGGTGAGACCCAGTACTTC	CASSIPSGGPGETQYF
.	.	TRBJ2-2	TRBV28	TGCGGGTACAGGGTCGACACCGGGGAGCTGTTTTTT	CGYRVDTGELFF
.	.	TRBJ1-2	TRBV19	TGTGCCAGTAGTTCCACAGACAACTATGGCTACACCTTC	CASSSTDNYGYTF
.	.	TRBJ1-1	TRBV7-9	TGTGCCAGCAGCCCAATCTCGACAGTAATCGGTGAAGCTTTCTTT	CASSPISTVIGEAFF
.	.	TRBJ1-6	TRBV5-1	TGCGCCAGCAGCTTGGAAGGGGAGCGGAGCGGGCGGTATAGAAATTCACCCCTCCACTTT	CASSLEGERSGRYRNSPLHF
.	.	TRBJ2-7	TRBV15	TGTGCCACCAGCAGGGAAAACAGTTACCCTTACGAGCAGTACTTC	CATSRENSYPYEQYF
TRBD2	.	TRBJ2-1	TRBV5-1	TGCGCCAGCAGCCCTTTAGCGGGGGCCGCGGATCAGTTCTTC	CASSPLAGAADQFF
.	few	TRBJ2-5	TRBV10-1	TGCGCCAGCAGTGCATCAAAAGCGGGGACCCAGTACTTC	CASSASKAGTQYF
.	once	TRBJ2-1	TRBV11-3	TGTGCCAGCAGCTTAGAGCCGACAGAACCTACCAATGAGCAGTTCTTC	CASSLEPTEPTNEQFF
TRBD2	.	TRBJ2-1	TRBV5-5	TGTGCCAGCAGCCCCGGGACTAGTTCAATCTTTCCTCAGTTCTTC	CASSPGTSSIFPQFF
TRBD1	few	TRBJ1-2	TRBV2	TGTGCCAGCGTGGCGACAGGGTCCCTCCTCACCTATGGCTACACCTTC	CASVATGSLLTYGYTF
.	.	TRBJ1-1	TRBV11-2	TGTGCCAGCATTGGGTCAGGGGCCGACACTGAAGCTTTCTTT	CASIGSGADTEAFF
TRBD1	few	TRBJ1-6	TRBV7-7	TGTGCTAGCAGCTTGGACAGGCGATCACCCCTCCACTTT	CASSLDRRSPLHF
.	.	TRBJ2-3	TRBV21-1	TGTGCCAGCAGAGAAGGGTCAGGGGGTAGCACAGATACGCAGTATTTT	CASREGSGGSTDTQYF
TRBD2	.	TRBJ2-5	TRBV6-5	TGTGCCAGCAGTTATGGGACTAGCGGGATCCAAGAGACCCAGTACTTC	CASSYGTSGIQETQYF